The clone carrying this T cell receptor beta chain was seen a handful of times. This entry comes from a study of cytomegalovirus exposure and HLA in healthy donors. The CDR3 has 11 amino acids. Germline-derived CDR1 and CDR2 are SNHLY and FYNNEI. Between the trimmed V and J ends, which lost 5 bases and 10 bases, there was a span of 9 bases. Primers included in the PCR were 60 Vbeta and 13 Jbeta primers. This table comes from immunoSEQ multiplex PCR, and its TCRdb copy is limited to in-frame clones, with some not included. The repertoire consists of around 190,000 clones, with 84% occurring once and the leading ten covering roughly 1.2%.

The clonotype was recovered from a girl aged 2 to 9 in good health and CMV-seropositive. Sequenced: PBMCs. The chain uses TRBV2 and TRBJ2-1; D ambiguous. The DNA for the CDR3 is TGTGCCAGCAGTAACTCTCTGGAGCAGTTCTTC. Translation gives CASSNSLEQFF. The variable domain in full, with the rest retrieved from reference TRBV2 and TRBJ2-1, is EPEVTQTPSHQVTQMGQEVILRCVPISNHLYFYWYRQILGQKVEFLVSFYNNEISEKSEIFDDQFSVERPDGSNFTLKIRSTKLEDSAMYFCASSNSLEQFFGPGTRLTVL.